This TCR beta chain was documented in a study of PD-L1 blockade in urothelial cancer. Study-level information: Patients had undergone 0 to 3 prior chemotherapy regimens. Typically, measured as a median, blood samples had approximately 130,000 T cells.

This clone has only one observation. Its target is unknown. Study-wide findings and caveats: Durable benefit accompanied greater 3-week expansion of tumor-associated blood clones.

The CDR3 covers 16 residues. The trim removed 3 bases at V and 3 bases at J, leaving 10 bases unmatched. The germline V gene encodes CDR1 SGHDN and CDR2 FVKESK. The time point denotes: pretreatment peripheral blood. Measured with immunoSEQ multiplex PCR; TCRdb has only the in-frame clones, and not every one. This table has 45,000 to 60,000 clones, 75% to 90% appearing once. The gene calls are TRBV14 and TRBJ2-7, with TRBD2 identical over 8 bases. The receptor was isolated from a man in his fifties with urothelial cancer. The sample in question was PBMCs, obtained around atezolizumab (anti-PD-L1) treatment. The CDR3 sequence is CASSQGSGNLVYEQYF. The CDR3 DNA reads as TGTGCCAGCAGCCAGGGTAGCGGGAACCTCGTCTACGAGCAGTACTTC.